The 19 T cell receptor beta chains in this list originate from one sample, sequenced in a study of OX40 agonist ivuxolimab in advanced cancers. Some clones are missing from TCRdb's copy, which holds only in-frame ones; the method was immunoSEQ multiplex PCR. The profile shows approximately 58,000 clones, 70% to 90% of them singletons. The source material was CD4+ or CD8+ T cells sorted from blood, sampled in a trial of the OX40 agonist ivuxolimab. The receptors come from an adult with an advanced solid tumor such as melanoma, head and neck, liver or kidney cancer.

CDR3 bases: TGTGCCAGTAGTATCCTGAGGGGAAAGGCTCAGCCCCAGCATTTT. The encoded protein is CASSILRGKAQPQHF. The chain carries TRBV19 and TRBJ1-5; D is possibly TRBD1 (5 bases). The germline CDR1 and CDR2 sequences are LNHDA and SQIVND (reference sequence). This CDR3 region has 15 residues. Trimming took 3 bases from V and 6 from J, leaving 15 bases between them.

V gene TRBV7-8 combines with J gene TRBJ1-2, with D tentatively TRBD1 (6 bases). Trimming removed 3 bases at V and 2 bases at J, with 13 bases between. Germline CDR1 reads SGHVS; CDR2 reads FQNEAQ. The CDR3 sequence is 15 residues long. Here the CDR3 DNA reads TGTGCCAGCAGCTTGAATACAGGGCCCAACTATGGCTACACCTTC. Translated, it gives CASSLNTGPNYGYTF.

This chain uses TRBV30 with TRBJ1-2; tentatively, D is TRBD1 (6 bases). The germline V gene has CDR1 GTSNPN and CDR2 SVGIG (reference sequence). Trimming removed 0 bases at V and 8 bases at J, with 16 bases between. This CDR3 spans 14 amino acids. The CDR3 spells CAWSVPRGNRGYTF. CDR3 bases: TGTGCCTGGAGTGTACCTAGGGGGAACCGCGGCTACACCTTC. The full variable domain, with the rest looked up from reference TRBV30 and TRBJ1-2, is SQTIHQWPATLVQPVGSPLSLECTVEGTSNPNLYWYRQAAGRGLQLLFYSVGIGQISSEVPQNLSASRPQDRQFILSSKKLLLSDSGFYLCAWSVPRGNRGYTFGSGTRLTVV.

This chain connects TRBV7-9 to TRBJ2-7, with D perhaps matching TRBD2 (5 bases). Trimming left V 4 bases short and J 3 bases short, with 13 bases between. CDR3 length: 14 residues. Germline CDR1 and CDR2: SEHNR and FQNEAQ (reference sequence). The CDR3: CASSSRVEDYEQYF. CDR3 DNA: TGTGCCAGCAGCTCGAGGGTAGAAGACTACGAGCAGTACTTC.

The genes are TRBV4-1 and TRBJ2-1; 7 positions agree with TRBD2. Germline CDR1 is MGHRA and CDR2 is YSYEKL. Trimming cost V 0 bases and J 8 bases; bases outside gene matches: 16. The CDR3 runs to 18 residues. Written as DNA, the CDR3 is TGCGCCAGCAGCCAAGATCGCCCCTGGGAGGGCGTTTATTATGAGCAGTTCTTC. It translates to CASSQDRPWEGVYYEQFF.

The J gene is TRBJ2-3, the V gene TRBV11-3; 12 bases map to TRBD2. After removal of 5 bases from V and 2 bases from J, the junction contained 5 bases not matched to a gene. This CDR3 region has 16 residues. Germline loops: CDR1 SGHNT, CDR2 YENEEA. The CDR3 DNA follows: TGTGCCAGCAGCCCCGGACTAGCGGGGTCCACAGATACGCAGTATTTT. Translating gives CASSPGLAGSTDTQYF.

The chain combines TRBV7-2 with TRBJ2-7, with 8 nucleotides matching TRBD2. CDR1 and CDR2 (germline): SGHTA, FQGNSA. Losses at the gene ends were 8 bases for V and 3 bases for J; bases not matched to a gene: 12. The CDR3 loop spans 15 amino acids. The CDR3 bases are TGTGCCAGCTCCGTCGGGGGGGTCGTTGGCTACGAGCAGTACTTC. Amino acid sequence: CASSVGGVVGYEQYF.

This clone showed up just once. The DNA for the CDR3 is TGTGCCAGCAGATTTAGGACAGGGGCGGGCACTGAAGCTTTCTTT. Translated, it gives CASRFRTGAGTEAFF. This sequence joins TRBV27 and TRBJ1-1, with 9 bases lining up with TRBD1. Germline assignment: CDR1 MNHEY and CDR2 SMNVEV (reference sequence). The CDR3 has 15 amino acids. J lost 4 bases, V lost 6 bases, and 9 bases had no gene match.

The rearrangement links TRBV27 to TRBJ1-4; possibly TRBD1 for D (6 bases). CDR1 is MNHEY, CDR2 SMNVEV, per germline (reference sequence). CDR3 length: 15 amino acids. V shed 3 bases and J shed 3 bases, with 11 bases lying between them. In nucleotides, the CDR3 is TGTGCCAGCAGTTTGGAGGGGACACCTAATGAAAAACTGTTTTTT. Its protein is CASSLEGTPNEKLFF. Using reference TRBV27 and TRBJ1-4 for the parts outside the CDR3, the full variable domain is EAQVTQNPRYLITVTGKKLTVTCSQNMNHEYMSWYRQDPGLGLRQIYYSMNVEVTDKGDVPEGYKVSRKEKRNFPLILESPSPNQTSLYFCASSLEGTPNEKLFFGSGTQLSVL.

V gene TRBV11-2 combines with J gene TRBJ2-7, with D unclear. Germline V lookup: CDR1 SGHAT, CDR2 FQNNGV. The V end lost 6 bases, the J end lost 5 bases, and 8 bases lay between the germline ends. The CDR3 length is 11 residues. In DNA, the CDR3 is TGTGCCAGCAGATTATTTGACGAGCAGTACTTC. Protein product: CASRLFDEQYF. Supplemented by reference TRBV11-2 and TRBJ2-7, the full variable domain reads EAGVAQSPRYKIIEKRQSVAFWCNPISGHATLYWYQQILGQGPKLLIQFQNNGVVDDSQLPKDRFSAERLKGVDSTLKIQPAKLEDSAVYLCASRLFDEQYFGPGTRLTVT.

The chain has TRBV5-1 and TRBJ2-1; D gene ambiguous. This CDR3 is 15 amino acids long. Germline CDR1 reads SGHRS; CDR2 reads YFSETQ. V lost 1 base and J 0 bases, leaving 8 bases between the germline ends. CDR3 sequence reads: CASSLTVSSYNEQFF. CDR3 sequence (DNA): TGCGCCAGCAGCTTGACAGTGAGCTCCTACAATGAGCAGTTCTTC.

CDR3 region: CASSLSAGTGADTQYF. CDR3 DNA sequence: TGTGCCAGCAGCTTATCCGCCGGGACAGGGGCAGATACGCAGTATTTT. The V and J genes are TRBV7-3 and TRBJ2-3; 10 nucleotides agree with TRBD1. There are 16 residues in the CDR3. Trimming cost V 2 bases and J 4 bases; bases outside gene matches: 6. Germline loops: CDR1 SGHTA, CDR2 FQGTGA.

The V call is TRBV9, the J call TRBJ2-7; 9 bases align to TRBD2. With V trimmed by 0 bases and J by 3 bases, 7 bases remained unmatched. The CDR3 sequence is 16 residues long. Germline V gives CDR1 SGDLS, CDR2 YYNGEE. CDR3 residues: CASSVASSGVYYEQYF. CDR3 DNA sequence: TGTGCCAGCAGCGTAGCGTCTAGCGGGGTCTACTACGAGCAGTACTTC. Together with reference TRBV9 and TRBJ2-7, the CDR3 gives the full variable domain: DSGVTQTPKHLITATGQRVTLRCSPRSGDLSVYWYQQSLDQGLQFLIQYYNGEERAKGNILERFSAQQFPDLHSELNLSSLELGDSALYFCASSVASSGVYYEQYFGPGTRLTVT.

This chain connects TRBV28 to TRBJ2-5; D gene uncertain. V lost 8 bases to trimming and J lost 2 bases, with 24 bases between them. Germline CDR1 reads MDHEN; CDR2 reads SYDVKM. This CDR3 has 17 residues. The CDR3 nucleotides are TGTGCCAGCGGTCTGAGACGTGGGCCGGGTTCACAAGAGACCCAGTACTTC. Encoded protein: CASGLRRGPGSQETQYF.

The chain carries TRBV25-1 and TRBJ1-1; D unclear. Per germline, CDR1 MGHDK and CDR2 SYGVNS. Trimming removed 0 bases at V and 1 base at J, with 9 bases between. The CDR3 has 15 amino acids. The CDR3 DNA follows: TGTGCCAGCAGTGAATATTCAGCCCAGAACACTGAAGCTTTCTTT. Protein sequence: CASSEYSAQNTEAFF. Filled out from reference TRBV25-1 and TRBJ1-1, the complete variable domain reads EADIYQTPRYLVIGTGKKITLECSQTMGHDKMYWYQQDPGMELHLIHYSYGVNSTEKGDLSSESTVSRIRTEHFPLTLESARPSHTSQYLCASSEYSAQNTEAFFGQGTRLTVV.

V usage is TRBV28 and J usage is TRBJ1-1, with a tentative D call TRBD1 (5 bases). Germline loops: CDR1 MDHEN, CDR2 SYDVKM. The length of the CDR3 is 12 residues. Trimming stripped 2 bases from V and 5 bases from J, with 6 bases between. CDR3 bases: TGTGCCAGCAGTTTACAGGGAACTGAAGCTTTCTTT. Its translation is CASSLQGTEAFF.

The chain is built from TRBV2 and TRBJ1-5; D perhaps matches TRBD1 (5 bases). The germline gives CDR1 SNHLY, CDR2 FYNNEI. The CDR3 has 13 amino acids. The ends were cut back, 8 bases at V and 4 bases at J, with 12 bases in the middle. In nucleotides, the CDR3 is TGTGCCAGCCTGCTGGGGGGAAATCAGCCCCAGCATTTT. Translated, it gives CASLLGGNQPQHF.

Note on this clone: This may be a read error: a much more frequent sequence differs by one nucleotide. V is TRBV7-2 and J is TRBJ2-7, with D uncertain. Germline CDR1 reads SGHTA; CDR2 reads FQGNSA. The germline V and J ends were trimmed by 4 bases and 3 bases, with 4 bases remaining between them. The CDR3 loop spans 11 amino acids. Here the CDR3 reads CASSSYYEQYF. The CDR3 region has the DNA TGTGCCAGCAGCTCCTACTACGAGCAGTACTTC.

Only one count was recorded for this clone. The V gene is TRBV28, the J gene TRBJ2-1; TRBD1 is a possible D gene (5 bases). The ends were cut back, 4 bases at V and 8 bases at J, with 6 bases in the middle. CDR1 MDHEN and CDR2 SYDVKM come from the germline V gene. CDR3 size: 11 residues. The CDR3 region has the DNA TGTGCCAGCAGTTCGACAGATGAGCAGTTCTTC. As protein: CASSSTDEQFF.